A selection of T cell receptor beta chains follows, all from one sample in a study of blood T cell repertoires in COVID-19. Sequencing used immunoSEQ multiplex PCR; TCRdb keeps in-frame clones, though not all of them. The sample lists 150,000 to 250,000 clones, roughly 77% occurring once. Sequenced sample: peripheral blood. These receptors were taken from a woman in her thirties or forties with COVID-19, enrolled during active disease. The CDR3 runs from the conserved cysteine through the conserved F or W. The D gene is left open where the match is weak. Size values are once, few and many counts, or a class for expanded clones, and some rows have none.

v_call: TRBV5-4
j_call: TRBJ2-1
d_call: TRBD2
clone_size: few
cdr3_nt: TGTGCCAGCAGCCCCCAGGGACTAGGGTACAATGAGCAGTTCTTC
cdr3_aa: CASSPQGLGYNEQFF

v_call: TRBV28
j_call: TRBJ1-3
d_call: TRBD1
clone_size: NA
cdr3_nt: TGTGCCAGCAGCGTGACCCGGGACAGGGTAGGGAACACCATATATTTT
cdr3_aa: CASSVTRDRVGNTIYF

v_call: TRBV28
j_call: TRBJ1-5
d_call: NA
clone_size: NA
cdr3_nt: TGTGCCAGCAGTTCCCAAGAGAGCGACTCCTCACCCCAGCATTTT
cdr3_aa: CASSSQESDSSPQHF

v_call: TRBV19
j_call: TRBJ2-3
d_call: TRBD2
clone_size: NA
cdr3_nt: TGTGCCAGTAGTATAGATTTGGTAGCGGGAGTAACCCTCACAGATACGCAGTATTTT
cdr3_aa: CASSIDLVAGVTLTDTQYF

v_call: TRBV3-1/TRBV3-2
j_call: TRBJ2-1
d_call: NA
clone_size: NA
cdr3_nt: TGTGCCACTTCTCTAGCGAATGAGCAGTTCTTC
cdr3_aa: CATSLANEQFF

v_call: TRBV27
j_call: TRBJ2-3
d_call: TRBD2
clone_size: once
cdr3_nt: TGTGCCAGCAGTGTCCAGCGGGGGCTACCCACAGATACGCAGTATTTT
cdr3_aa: CASSVQRGLPTDTQYF

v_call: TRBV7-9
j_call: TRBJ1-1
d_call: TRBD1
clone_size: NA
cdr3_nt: TGTGCCAGCAGCTTAGCCGGGACAGGGGGGTCTGAAGCTTTCTTT
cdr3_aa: CASSLAGTGGSEAFF

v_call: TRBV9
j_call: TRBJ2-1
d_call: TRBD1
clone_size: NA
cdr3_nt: TGTGCCAGCAGCGTACTGCCAGGGGGTAGCTCCTACAATGAGCAGTTCTTC
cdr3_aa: CASSVLPGGSSYNEQFF

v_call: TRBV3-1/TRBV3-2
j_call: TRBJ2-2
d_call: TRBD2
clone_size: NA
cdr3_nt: TGTGCCAGCAGCCAAGTAGCGGGGGGCGACACCGGGGAGCTGTTTTTT
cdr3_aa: CASSQVAGGDTGELFF

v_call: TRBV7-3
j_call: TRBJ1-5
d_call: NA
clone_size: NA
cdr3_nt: TGTGCCAGCAGCTTATTCATTGGGGCCAGCCAGCCCCAGCATTTT
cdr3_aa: CASSLFIGASQPQHF

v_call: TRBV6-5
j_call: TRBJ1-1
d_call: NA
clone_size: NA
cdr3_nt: TGTGCCAGCACCAAGGAGGGGGGGTGGAACACTGAAGCTTTCTTT
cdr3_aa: CASTKEGGWNTEAFF

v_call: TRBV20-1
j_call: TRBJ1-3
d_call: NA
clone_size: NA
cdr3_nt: TGCAGTGCTAGTGGGCCGTACTCTGGAAACACCATATATTTT
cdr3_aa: CSASGPYSGNTIYF

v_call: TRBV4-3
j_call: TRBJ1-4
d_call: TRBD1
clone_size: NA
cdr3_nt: TGCGCCAGCAGCCTTTGGAGGGACAGGGACGAAAAACTGTTTTTT
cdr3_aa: CASSLWRDRDEKLFF

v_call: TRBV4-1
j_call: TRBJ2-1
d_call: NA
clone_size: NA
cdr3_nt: TGCGCCAGCAGCCAAGGACTGAATTACAATGAGCAGTTCTTC
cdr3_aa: CASSQGLNYNEQFF

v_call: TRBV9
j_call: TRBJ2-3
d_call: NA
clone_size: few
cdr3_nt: TGTGCCAGCAGCGTAGGCGGAGAAGGAACAGATACGCAGTATTTT
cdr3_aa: CASSVGGEGTDTQYF

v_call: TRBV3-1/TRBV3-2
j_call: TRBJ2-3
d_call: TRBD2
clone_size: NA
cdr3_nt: TGTGCCAGCAGCCTAACTAGCGGGGGCACAGATACGCAGTATTTT
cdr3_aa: CASSLTSGGTDTQYF

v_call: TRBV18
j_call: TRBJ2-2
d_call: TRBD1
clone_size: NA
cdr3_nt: TGTGCCAGCTCACCTGCGGGACAGGGGTCGAACACCGGGGAGCTGTTTTTT
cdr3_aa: CASSPAGQGSNTGELFF

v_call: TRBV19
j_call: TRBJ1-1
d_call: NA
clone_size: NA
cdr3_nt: TGTGCCAGTAGTATAGACCGGGTGGGGCGGGCTTTCTTT
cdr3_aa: CASSIDRVGRAFF

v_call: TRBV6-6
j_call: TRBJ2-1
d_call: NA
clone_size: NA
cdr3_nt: TGTGCCAGCAGTATGTTGAGCTCCTACAATGAGCAGTTCTTC
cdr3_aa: CASSMLSSYNEQFF

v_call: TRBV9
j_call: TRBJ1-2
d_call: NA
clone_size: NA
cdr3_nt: TGTGCCAGCAGCGGAACAGGGAGAAAGGGCTACACCTTC
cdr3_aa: CASSGTGRKGYTF

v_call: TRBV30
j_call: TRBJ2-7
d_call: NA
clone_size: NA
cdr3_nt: TGTGCCTGGAGTGGAAGCCGATCCTCTTACTACGAGCAGTACTTC
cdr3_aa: CAWSGSRSSYYEQYF

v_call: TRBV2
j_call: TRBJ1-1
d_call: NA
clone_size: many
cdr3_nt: TGTGCCAGCACATCAGGGGTTGGCACTGAAGCTTTCTTT
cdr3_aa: CASTSGVGTEAFF

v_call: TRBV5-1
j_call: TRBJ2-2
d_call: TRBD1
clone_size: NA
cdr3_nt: TGCGCCAGCAGCTTTGGACAGGGCACCCTTACCGGGGAGCTGTTTTTT
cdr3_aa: CASSFGQGTLTGELFF

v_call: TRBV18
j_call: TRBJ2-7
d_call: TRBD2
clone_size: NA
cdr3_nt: TGTGCCAGCTCACCGTTAGCGGGGGGCTACGAGCAGTACTTC
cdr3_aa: CASSPLAGGYEQYF

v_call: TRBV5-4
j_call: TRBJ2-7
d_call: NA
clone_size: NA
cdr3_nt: TGTGCCAGCGGGAAACAGGGAATGTCCTACGAGCAGTACTTC
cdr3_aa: CASGKQGMSYEQYF

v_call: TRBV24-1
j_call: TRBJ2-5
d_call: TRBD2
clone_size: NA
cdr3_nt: TGTGCCACCAGCCTTCAAGACCGGGGGGGAGAGACCCAGTACTTC
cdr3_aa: CATSLQDRGGETQYF

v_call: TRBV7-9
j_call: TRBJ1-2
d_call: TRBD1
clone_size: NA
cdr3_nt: TGTGCCAGCAGAGCCGGGACAGGGGGCCCGTTCTATAACTATGGCTACACCTTC
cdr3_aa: CASRAGTGGPFYNYGYTF

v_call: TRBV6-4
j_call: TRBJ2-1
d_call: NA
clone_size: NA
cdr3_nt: TGTGCCAGCAGTGAGCAGGGGTCGGGCGCCGTGGGGCAGTTCTTC
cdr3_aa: CASSEQGSGAVGQFF

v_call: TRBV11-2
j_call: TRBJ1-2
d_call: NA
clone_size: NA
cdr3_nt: TGTGCCAGCTCCATACAGGAGTCCCACTATGGCTACACCTTC
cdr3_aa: CASSIQESHYGYTF

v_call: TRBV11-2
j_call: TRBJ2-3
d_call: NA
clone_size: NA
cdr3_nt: TGTGCCAGCAGCTTAGATAGACAAACAGGATATAGCACAGATACGCAGTATTTT
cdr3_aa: CASSLDRQTGYSTDTQYF

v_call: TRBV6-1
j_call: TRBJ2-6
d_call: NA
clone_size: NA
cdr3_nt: TGTGCCAGCAGTGAAGGGCCCTCTGGGGCCAACGTCCTGACTTTC
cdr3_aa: CASSEGPSGANVLTF

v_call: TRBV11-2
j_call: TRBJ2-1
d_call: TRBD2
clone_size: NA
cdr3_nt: TGTGCCAGCAGCGGGTTAGCGGGTCCCTACAATGAGCAGTTCTTC
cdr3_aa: CASSGLAGPYNEQFF

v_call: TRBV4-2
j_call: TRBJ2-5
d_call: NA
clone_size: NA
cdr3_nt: TGTGCCAGCAGCCAAGTCCTCAGTCGTCAAGAGACCCAGTACTTC
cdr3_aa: CASSQVLSRQETQYF

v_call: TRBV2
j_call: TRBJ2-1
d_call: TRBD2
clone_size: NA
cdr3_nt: TGTGCCAGCAAAGCGGGAGCCTACAATGAGCAGTTCTTC
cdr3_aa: CASKAGAYNEQFF

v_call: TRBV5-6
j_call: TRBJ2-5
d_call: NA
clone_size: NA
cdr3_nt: TGTGCCAGCAGCTTTGGGGGCTTGTACCAAGAGACCCAGTACTTC
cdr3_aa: CASSFGGLYQETQYF

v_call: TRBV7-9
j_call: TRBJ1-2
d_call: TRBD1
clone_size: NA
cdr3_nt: TGTGCCAGCAGCCGGGGGAGGACAGGGTTTTCATCTGGCTACACCTTC
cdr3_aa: CASSRGRTGFSSGYTF

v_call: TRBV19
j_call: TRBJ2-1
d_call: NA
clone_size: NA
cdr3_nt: TGTGCCAGTAGTTTTAAACCCCCTAGGAGCGGCAAACGGAATGAGCAGTTCTTC
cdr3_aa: CASSFKPPRSGKRNEQFF

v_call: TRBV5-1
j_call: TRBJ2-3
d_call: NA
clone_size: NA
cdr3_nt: TGCGCCAGCTATTTTGGGGAGAGGGATACGCAGTATTTT
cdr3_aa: CASYFGERDTQYF

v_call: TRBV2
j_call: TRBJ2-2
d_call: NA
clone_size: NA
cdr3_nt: TGTGCCAGCAGAGGAACAGGAGTAACCGGGGAGCTGTTTTTT
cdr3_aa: CASRGTGVTGELFF

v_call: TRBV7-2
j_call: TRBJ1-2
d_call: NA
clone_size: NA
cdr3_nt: TGTGCCAGCAGCTTACAAGGTCCGGGGGGCTATGGCTACACCTTC
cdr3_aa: CASSLQGPGGYGYTF

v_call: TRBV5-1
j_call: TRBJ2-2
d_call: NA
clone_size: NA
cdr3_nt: TGCGCCAGCAGCTTCGGGGAAGACACCGGGGAGCTGTTTTTT
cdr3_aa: CASSFGEDTGELFF

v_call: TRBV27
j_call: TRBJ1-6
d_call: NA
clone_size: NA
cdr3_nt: TGTGCCAGCAGTCCCTCAGGACTGGGCGGCGGGTATAATTCACCCCTCCACTTT
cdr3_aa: CASSPSGLGGGYNSPLHF

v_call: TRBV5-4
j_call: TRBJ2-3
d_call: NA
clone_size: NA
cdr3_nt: TGTGCCAGCAGTTTTCAACAGGGGGAGGGAGAAGATACGCAGTATTTT
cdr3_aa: CASSFQQGEGEDTQYF

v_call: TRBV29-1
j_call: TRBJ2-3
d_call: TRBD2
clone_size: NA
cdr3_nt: TGCAGCGCAAACCCGGGACTAGCGAGATATGAGGCAGATACGCAGTATTTT
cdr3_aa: CSANPGLARYEADTQYF

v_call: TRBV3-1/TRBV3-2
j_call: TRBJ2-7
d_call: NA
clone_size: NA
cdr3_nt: TGTGCCAGCAGCCAGGGGCGGGGGCAGTACTTC
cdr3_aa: CASSQGRGQYF

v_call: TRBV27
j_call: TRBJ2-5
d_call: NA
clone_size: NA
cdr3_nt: TGTGCCAGCAGTTCGTCGGGACACGGGGAGACCCAGTACTTC
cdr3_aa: CASSSSGHGETQYF

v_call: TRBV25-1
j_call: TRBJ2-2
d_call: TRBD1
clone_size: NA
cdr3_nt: TGTGCCAGCAGTGAATTGGGACAGGGGAACACCGGGGAGCTGTTTTTT
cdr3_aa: CASSELGQGNTGELFF

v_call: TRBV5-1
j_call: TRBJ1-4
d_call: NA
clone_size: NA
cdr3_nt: TGCGCCAGCAGCTTGGATCCAGGGAACGAGAAACTGTTTTTT
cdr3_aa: CASSLDPGNEKLFF

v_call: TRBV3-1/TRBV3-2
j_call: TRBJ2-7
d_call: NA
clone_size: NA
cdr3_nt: TGTGCCAGCAGCCACCGGGGGATATCGGAGCAGTACTTC
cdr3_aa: CASSHRGISEQYF

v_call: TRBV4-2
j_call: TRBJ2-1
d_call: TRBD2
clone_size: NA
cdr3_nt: TGTGCCAGCAGCCAAGATTTAGCGGGTTCGTACAATGAGCAGTTCTTC
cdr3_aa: CASSQDLAGSYNEQFF

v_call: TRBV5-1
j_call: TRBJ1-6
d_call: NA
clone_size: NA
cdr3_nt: TGCGCCAGCAGCGAAGCGATCGGATCACCCCTCCACTTT
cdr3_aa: CASSEAIGSPLHF

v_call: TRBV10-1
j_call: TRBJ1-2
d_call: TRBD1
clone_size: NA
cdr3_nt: TGCGCCAGCAGTGCGGGACAGGGGCTAGGCGGCTACACCTTC
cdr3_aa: CASSAGQGLGGYTF

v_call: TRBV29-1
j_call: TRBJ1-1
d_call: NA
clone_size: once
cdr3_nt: TGCAGCGTAGAACCCAGGGAGGGATTCATGAACACTGAAGCTTTCTTT
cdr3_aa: CSVEPREGFMNTEAFF